The 21 T cell receptor beta chains presented below share a single source sample, sequenced in a study of CD8 T cells in ankylosing spondylitis. TCRdb fed the 5' RACE reads into MiXCR, producing one record per CDR3 protein. Of approximately 140,000 distinct CDR3 sequences in the sample, about a tenth were seen once. The sample comprised blood, either unsorted or a sorted T cell fraction (not recorded which). Source of these receptors: a male donor with ankylosing spondylitis or in good health (not recorded which).

The chain carries TRBV20-1 and TRBJ2-1; tentative D call: TRBD1 (6 bases). V was clipped by 6 bases and J by 7 bases, with 13 bases between them. From germline, CDR1 is DFQATT and CDR2 SNEGSKA (reference sequence). The CDR3 covers 12 residues. CDR3 region: CSAPLGGNEQFF. The CDR3 region has the DNA TGCAGTGCCCCCCTAGGGGGAAATGAGCAGTTCTTC.

This clonotype came up a few times. The chain joins TRBV5-6 to TRBJ2-1, with D perhaps being TRBD1 or TRBD2 (5 bases each). Deletions cut 6 bases from V and 0 bases from J, with 10 bases between. Germline CDR1 SGHDT, CDR2 YYEEEE. This CDR3 is built from 14 residues. CDR3 region: CASTRDGSYNEQFF. For the CDR3, the DNA is TGTGCCAGCACCCGGGACGGCTCCTACAATGAGCAGTTCTTC.

This clonotype came up many times. The CDR3 is CSAQGQSNTEAFF. CDR3 sequence (DNA): TGCAGCGCCCAGGGACAGTCGAACACTGAAGCTTTCTTT. The V gene is TRBV29-1, the J gene TRBJ1-1, with 7 bases matching TRBD1. Germline V CDR1 and CDR2: SQVTM, ANQGSEA. The V and J ends lost 7 bases and 1 base, in that order; junction bases with no gene match: 6. The CDR3 runs to 13 residues.

This clonotype was detected many times. This chain uses TRBV20-1 with TRBJ2-7, with D hard to call. The germline CDR1 and CDR2 sequences are DFQATT and SNEGSKA (reference sequence). V was pared by 3 bases and J by 4 bases, with 4 bases between. The CDR3 runs 10 residues. The chain's CDR3 is CSASEYEQYF. The CDR3 nucleotides read TGCAGTGCTAGTGAGTACGAGCAGTACTTC.

This clonotype was seen many times. The chain joins TRBV11-2 to TRBJ2-3, with a weak D call TRBD2 (6 bases). Trimming left V 5 bases short and J 3 bases short, with 24 bases between. The V gene's germline CDR1 is SGHAT and CDR2 FQNNGV. The CDR3 sequence is 18 residues long. Written as DNA, the CDR3 is TGTGCCAGCAGCAATAATTTGGCTAGCGCTCGAAAGACAGATACGCAGTATTTT. It is translated as CASSNNLASARKTDTQYF.

This clonotype was picked up many times. The gene calls are TRBV29-1 and TRBJ2-7, with a weak D call TRBD1 (6 bases). The CDR3 is 14 residues long. CDR1 SQVTM and CDR2 ANQGSEA come from the germline V gene. Deletions cut 3 bases from V and 1 base from J, with 13 bases between. CDR3 in DNA: TGCAGCGTTGACGGTGTTGGACAGTCCTACGAGCAGTACTTC. Encoded protein: CSVDGVGQSYEQYF.

Ten or more counts support this clonotype. The chain employs TRBV28 and TRBJ2-7; D is possibly TRBD2 (6 bases). Trimming stripped 2 bases from V and 0 bases from J, with 8 bases between. The CDR3 loop spans 14 amino acids. Germline V CDR1 and CDR2: MDHEN, SYDVKM. CDR3 amino acids: CASSLGRNSYEQYF. The CDR3 nucleotides read TGTGCCAGCAGTTTAGGGAGGAACTCCTACGAGCAGTACTTC.

There are many counts of this clonotype. V and J are TRBV20-1 and TRBJ2-1, with D possibly TRBD2 on 5 matching bases. V dropped 2 bases and J dropped 6 bases, with 17 bases sitting between them. CDR1 is DFQATT, CDR2 SNEGSKA, per germline (reference sequence). The CDR3 is 15 amino acids. The CDR3 DNA sequence: TGCAGTGCTAGACCTAAAACCCTCGGGGTCAATGAGCAGTTCTTC. Residues: CSARPKTLGVNEQFF.

This clonotype was seen at least ten times. The chain combines TRBV20-1 with TRBJ2-7, with 11 bases fitting TRBD2. This CDR3 has 17 residues. CDR1 and CDR2 from the germline V gene are DFQATT and SNEGSKA (reference sequence). The junction had 12 bases not matched to a gene; V was cut back by 1 base and J by 4 bases. The CDR3 nucleotides are TGCAGTGCTAGAGTCCCCCCTAGTAGCGGGAGGGAATACGAGCAGTACTTC. Its protein product is CSARVPPSSGREYEQYF.

At least ten counts were recorded for this clonotype. The gene calls are TRBV20-1 and TRBJ2-1, with 13 bases aligning to TRBD2. This CDR3 spans 18 amino acids. Trimming took 3 bases from V and 8 from J; bases not matched to a gene: 16. Germline values: CDR1 DFQATT, CDR2 SNEGSKA (reference sequence). As DNA, the CDR3 is TGCAGTGCTAGGAGACTAGCGGGAGGCAGGGTACGCCGCGATGAGCAGTTCTTC. This translates into CSARRLAGGRVRRDEQFF.

This clonotype was detected ten times or more. The J gene is TRBJ2-7, the V gene TRBV7-3; 10 bases are a match to TRBD2. This CDR3 region has 16 residues. Germline CDR1 is SGHTA and CDR2 is FQGTGA. Germline trimming cut 5 bases from V and 0 bases from J; bases unmatched to any gene: 7. CDR3 coding DNA: TGTGCCAGCAGCGCCTCTGTAGCGGGAGGCTCCTACGAGCAGTACTTC. Protein sequence: CASSASVAGGSYEQYF.

This clonotype was seen once. The chain is built from TRBV28 and TRBJ2-5, with 8 positions matching TRBD2. Germline CDR1 is MDHEN and CDR2 is SYDVKM. With V trimmed by 8 bases and J by 5 bases, 16 bases remained unmatched. This CDR3 is built from 16 residues. The CDR3 coding sequence is TGTGCCAGCGGGTCGGGTCGGGAGGGCATCGTGGAGACCCAGTACTTC. It is translated as CASGSGREGIVETQYF.

This clonotype occurred a few times. The rearrangement joins TRBV12-3 or TRBV12-4 to TRBJ2-3; the D gene is possibly TRBD2 (5 bases). With 5 bases removed from V and 10 bases from J, the gap between germline ends came to 16 bases. CDR3 length: 13 amino acids. The CDR3 nucleotides read TGTGCCAGCAGTCCCATGGTAGGGAGTGCGCAGTATTTT. It is translated as CASSPMVGSAQYF.

V usage is TRBV19 and J usage is TRBJ1-2; no clear D. Per the germline V gene, CDR1 is LNHDA and CDR2 is SQIVND (reference sequence). The CDR3 totals 12 residues. The germline V and J ends were trimmed by 10 bases and 4 bases, with 13 bases remaining between them. CDR3 region: CATKGGSYGYTF. For the CDR3, the DNA is TGTGCCACGAAGGGAGGCTCCTATGGCTACACCTTC.

Ten or more counts support this clonotype. V and J are TRBV12-3 or TRBV12-4 and TRBJ2-1, with D uncertain. V gave up 6 bases and J gave up 8 bases, with 8 bases separating them. The CDR3 length is 11 residues. The CDR3 spells CASSRNYEQFF. CDR3 nucleotides: TGTGCCAGCAGCCGTAATTATGAGCAGTTCTTC.

This clonotype occurred a few times. The gene calls are TRBV12-3 or TRBV12-4 and TRBJ2-7; D uncertain. Trimming stripped 1 base from V and 6 bases from J, with 7 bases between. The CDR3 is 12 amino acids. CDR3 sequence: CASSLGSIEQYF. CDR3 sequence (DNA): TGTGCCAGCAGTTTAGGGTCGATCGAGCAGTACTTC.

This clonotype was seen many times. The chain uses TRBV18 and TRBJ2-7, with 8 bases aligning to TRBD2. V gave up 2 bases and J gave up 2 bases; unmatched junction bases: 5. The CDR3 loop spans 15 amino acids. The germline CDR1 and CDR2 sequences are KGHSH and LQKENI. This CDR3 is CASSPLAGSAYEQYF. The CDR3 bases are TGTGCCAGCTCACCATTAGCGGGATCCGCCTACGAGCAGTACTTC.

This clonotype is labeled as medium-sized. This rearrangement joins TRBV6-2 or TRBV6-3 to TRBJ2-4; D might be TRBD1 or TRBD2, each matching 5 bases. In germline, CDR1 is MNHEY, CDR2 SVGEGT. The CDR3 covers 13 residues. With 4 bases removed from V and 13 bases from J, the gap between germline ends came to 17 bases. Written as DNA, the CDR3 is TGTGCCAGCAGTTCCATGGGGGTACAGAGGCAGTACTTC. Translating gives CASSSMGVQRQYF.

This clonotype was found many times. CDR3 nucleotide sequence: TGCGCCAGCAGCTTGGCTGGCGTCTATGAGCAGTTCTTC. Amino acid sequence: CASSLAGVYEQFF. This chain links TRBV5-1 with TRBJ2-1, with D hard to call. Trimming removed 0 bases from V and 8 bases from J, with 9 bases in between. The germline V gene has CDR1 SGHRS and CDR2 YFSETQ. The CDR3 covers 13 residues.

The chain joins TRBV11-2 to TRBJ2-3; D ambiguous. Between the trimmed V and J ends, which lost 4 bases and 2 bases, there was a span of 4 bases. The CDR3 has 12 amino acids. CDR1 SGHAT and CDR2 FQNNGV come from the germline V gene. The CDR3 sequence is CASSYFTDTQYF. CDR3 DNA sequence: TGTGCCAGCAGCTATTTCACAGATACGCAGTATTTT. The full variable domain, its missing parts supplied by reference TRBV11-2 and TRBJ2-3, is EAGVAQSPRYKIIEKRQSVAFWCNPISGHATLYWYQQILGQGPKLLIQFQNNGVVDDSQLPKDRFSAERLKGVDSTLKIQPAKLEDSAVYLCASSYFTDTQYFGPGTRLTVL.

This clonotype was seen a handful of times. The CDR3 DNA reads TGTGCCAGCAGAAAAGGGGGGACTAGCGGGCTAACAGATACGCAGTATTTT. Its protein is CASRKGGTSGLTDTQYF. The gene calls are TRBV12-3 or TRBV12-4 and TRBJ2-3; 12 bases match TRBD2. CDR3 size: 17 residues. With V trimmed by 6 bases and J by 3 bases, 10 bases remained unmatched.